Following are 31 T cell receptor beta chains from one sample sequenced in a study of shared clonotypes between healthy human individuals. Profiled with immunoSEQ multiplex PCR; TCRdb holds only in-frame clones, not every one. Of fewer than 1.4 million clones in the sample, about 84% are singletons; the top ten hold more than 0.55%. The sample taken for sequencing was memory CD4+ T cells from PBMCs. Subset indicated: CD45RA-negative fraction. The receptors shown here come from a man aged 18 to 29 in good health. Some clones in this sample may be carry-over from other donors' samples.

A few counts support this clone. V gene TRBV7-2 combines with J gene TRBJ2-7; 7 nucleotides line up with TRBD1. From germline, CDR1 is SGHTA and CDR2 FQGNSA. V was pared by 5 bases and J by 1 base, with 5 bases of the junction left unmatched. CDR3 length: 14 residues. CDR3 DNA: TGTGCCAGCAGCCGGGGACAGATATCCTACGAGCAGTACTTC. It translates to CASSRGQISYEQYF.

This clone was counted once. The CDR3 nucleotides read TGTGCCAGCAGCCCAGGTAAAGCGGGAGGAAGTATCGCAGATACGCAGTATTTT. Encoded protein: CASSPGKAGGSIADTQYF. The V call is TRBV9, the J call TRBJ2-3; 9 bases align to TRBD2. Trimming removed 4 bases from V and 4 bases from J; junction bases left unmatched: 16. This CDR3 is built from 18 residues. Germline loops: CDR1 SGDLS, CDR2 YYNGEE.

This chain joins TRBV15 and TRBJ1-2; 7 positions agree with TRBD1. Unmatched junction bases numbered 9, after V lost 0 bases and J lost 8 bases. The CDR3 extends over 15 amino acids. CDR1 and CDR2 from the germline V gene are LNHNV and YYDKDF (reference sequence). The CDR3 DNA reads TGTGCCACCAGCAGAGATATCAGACAGGGCGGAGGCTACACCTTC. It codes for CATSRDIRQGGGYTF. The whole variable domain, remainder taken from reference TRBV15 and TRBJ1-2, is DAMVIQNPRYQVTQFGKPVTLSCSQTLNHNVMYWYQQKSSQAPKLLFHYYDKDFNNEADTPDNFQSRRPNTSFCFLDIRSPGLGDTAMYLCATSRDIRQGGGYTFGSGTRLTVV.

V is TRBV27 and J is TRBJ1-5; TRBD1 aligns across 7 bases. Losses at the gene ends were 7 bases for V and 4 bases for J; bases not matched to a gene: 7. This CDR3 contains 14 residues. Germline CDR1 reads MNHEY; CDR2 reads SMNVEV (reference sequence). The CDR3 spells CASKLQGINQPQHF. As DNA, the CDR3 is TGTGCCAGCAAGTTACAGGGGATTAATCAGCCCCAGCATTTT.

The gene calls are TRBV2 and TRBJ2-7; 10 bases agree with TRBD1. J gave up 6 bases and V 3 bases, and 5 bases lay outside the gene matches. Germline V lookup: CDR1 SNHLY, CDR2 FYNNEI. The length of the CDR3 is 14 residues. CDR3 DNA sequence: TGTGCCAGCAGTGATCTTGGACAGGGGGGCGAGCAGTACTTC. Residues: CASSDLGQGGEQYF.

The genes are TRBV12-2 and TRBJ1-2. TRBV12-2 is described as a pseudogene. This CDR3 contains 14 residues. The CDR3 nucleotides are TGTGCAAGTTCTCGGGTCATGAATAACTATGGCTACACCTTC. It is translated as CASSRVMNNYGYTF.

CDR3 residues: CASSLVVGSFDEAEAFF. The CDR3 bases are TGCGCCAGCAGCTTGGTTGTCGGCTCCTTTGATGAGGCTGAAGCTTTCTTT. The V and J genes are TRBV5-1 and TRBJ1-1, with D uncertain. Trimming pared 0 bases from V and 6 bases from J, leaving 21 bases between. Per the germline V gene, CDR1 is SGHRS and CDR2 is YFSETQ. The CDR3 is 17 residues long.

The rearrangement joins TRBV7-2 to TRBJ1-1; no clear D gene. Germline V CDR1 and CDR2: SGHTA, FQGNSA. The CDR3 is 13 amino acids. V lost 1 base to trimming and J lost 11 bases, with 14 bases between them. The CDR3 DNA reads TGTGCCAGCAGCTTAGAGGTGTCTTCGGAGGCTTTCTTT. The encoded protein is CASSLEVSSEAFF.

The chain uses TRBV28 and TRBJ1-1; 7 bases are a match to TRBD1. CDR1 and CDR2 (germline): MDHEN, SYDVKM. CDR3 length: 13 amino acids. Trimming took 10 bases from V and 1 from J; bases not matched to a gene: 6. DNA of the CDR3: TGTGCCATCCGGGACAGACAGAACACTGAAGCTTTCTTT. This sequence encodes CAIRDRQNTEAFF. Full variable domain (missing parts from reference TRBV28 and TRBJ1-1): DVKVTQSSRYLVKRTGEKVFLECVQDMDHENMFWYRQDPGLGLRLIYFSYDVKMKEKGDIPEGYSVSREKKERFSLILESASTNQTSMYLCAIRDRQNTEAFFGQGTRLTVV.

Only one count was recorded for this clone. The V call is TRBV7-9, the J call TRBJ1-5; D gene uncertain. CDR3 length: 15 amino acids. The V and J ends lost 4 bases and 6 bases respectively, with 16 bases between them. Germline CDR1 reads SEHNR; CDR2 reads FQNEAQ (reference sequence). The CDR3: CASSSAGHLAQPQHF. The CDR3, as DNA: TGTGCCAGCAGCTCCGCGGGCCATTTGGCTCAGCCCCAGCATTTT.

The V call is TRBV18, the J call TRBJ2-2; TRBD2 might be the D (5 bases). From germline, CDR1 is KGHSH and CDR2 LQKENI. The ends were cut back, 4 bases at V and 3 bases at J, with 9 bases in the middle. CDR3 length: 14 amino acids. The CDR3 nucleotides read TGTGCCAGCTCACGAGGACTTGACACCGGGGAGCTGTTTTTT. Encoded protein: CASSRGLDTGELFF. The entire variable domain, with the rest obtained from reference TRBV18 and TRBJ2-2, is as follows: NAGVMQNPRHLVRRRGQEARLRCSPMKGHSHVYWYRQLPEEGLKFMVYLQKENIIDESGMPKERFSAEFPKEGPSILRIQQVVRGDSAAYFCASSRGLDTGELFFGEGSRLTVL.

This chain connects TRBV6-1 to TRBJ1-5; D gene uncertain. The V gene's germline CDR1 is MNHNS and CDR2 SASEGT. Trimming left V 3 bases short and J 6 bases short, with 9 bases between. This CDR3 comprises 13 residues. This CDR3 reads CASSDVGSQPQHF. CDR3 nucleotide sequence: TGTGCCAGCAGTGATGTAGGTAGTCAGCCCCAGCATTTT.

The chain has TRBV11-3 and TRBJ2-2; D ambiguous. Germline V gene sequence: CDR1 SGHNT, CDR2 YENEEA. V was shortened by 5 bases and J by 4 bases, with 5 bases between the two germline ends. The CDR3 has 12 residues. DNA of the CDR3: TGTGCCAGCAGCCCCTCCACCGGGGAGCTGTTTTTT. Translated: CASSPSTGELFF.

This clone was seen only a few times. J is TRBJ2-3 and V is TRBV14, with D possibly matching TRBD1 (6 bases). Germline V gives CDR1 SGHDN, CDR2 FVKESK. V lost 2 bases to trimming and J lost 6 bases, with 15 bases between them. The CDR3 consists of 15 residues. The CDR3 DNA reads as TGTGCCAGCAGCCAACAGACAGGTCCTTGGGATACGCAGTATTTT. Translated: CASSQQTGPWDTQYF.

The chain recombines TRBV29-1 with TRBJ2-7; possibly TRBD2 for D (6 bases). This CDR3 is built from 15 residues. The V end was cut by 4 bases, the J end by 1 base, with 17 bases between. CDR1 and CDR2 (germline): SQVTM, ANQGSEA. DNA of the CDR3: TGCAGCGTTGGGGGGGAAACCCTTAGTTCCTACGAGCAGTACTTC. Protein product: CSVGGETLSSYEQYF.

The chain couples TRBV6-1 to TRBJ1-2; the D is unclear. Germline assignment: CDR1 MNHNS and CDR2 SASEGT. V was trimmed by 1 base and J by 3 bases, leaving 3 bases between them. The CDR3 has 12 amino acids. The CDR3 nucleotides are TGTGCCAGCAGTGAAGAGGACTATGGCTACACCTTC. Its translation is CASSEEDYGYTF.

The chain uses TRBV5-4 and TRBJ2-7; D might be TRBD1 (6 bases). The CDR3 consists of 13 residues. Between the trimmed V and J ends, which lost 6 bases and 5 bases, there was a span of 15 bases. Per germline, CDR1 SGHNT and CDR2 YYREEE (reference sequence). The CDR3 nucleotides are TGTGCCAGCACCCCAGGGGCCGGCGACGAGCAGTACTTC. Translating it yields CASTPGAGDEQYF.

In the case of this clone: The same CDR3 can be traced to other DNA sequences in this sample. The chain combines TRBV13 with TRBJ2-7; D remains ambiguous. This CDR3 is 12 amino acids long. Germline-derived CDR1 and CDR2 are PRHDT and FYEKMQ (reference sequence). Trimming took off 4 bases at V and 4 bases at J, with 8 bases between the two ends. The CDR3 here is CASSSDRYEQYF. DNA for the CDR3: TGTGCCAGCAGCTCTGATCGGTACGAGCAGTACTTC. The full variable domain, in which reference TRBV13 and TRBJ2-7 provide the parts outside the CDR3, is AAGVIQSPRHLIKEKRETATLKCYPIPRHDTVYWYQQGPGQDPQFLISFYEKMQSDKGSIPDRFSAQQFSDYHSELNMSSLELGDSALYFCASSSDRYEQYFGPGTRLTVT.

Details on this clone: Other DNA sequences in the same sample also yield this CDR3. The rearrangement links TRBV18 to TRBJ2-5, with TRBD1 identical over 7 bases. Germline CDR1 KGHSH, CDR2 LQKENI. This CDR3 comprises 15 residues. Germline trimming cut 3 bases from V and 2 bases from J; bases unmatched to any gene: 6. The CDR3 DNA reads TGTGCCAGCTCACCCCCGGGACAGAGACAAGAGACCCAGTACTTC. This sequence encodes CASSPPGQRQETQYF.

The rearrangement uses TRBV29-1 and TRBJ1-3, with no clear D. V lost 3 bases and J lost 0, with 3 bases in between. Germline CDR1 SQVTM, CDR2 ANQGSEA. CDR3 length: 12 amino acids. Here the CDR3 DNA reads TGCAGCGTTGAGAACTCTGGAAACACCATATATTTT. Translation: CSVENSGNTIYF.

This clone was observed a handful of times. V gene TRBV28 combines with J gene TRBJ1-2; the D is unclear. The germline gives CDR1 MDHEN, CDR2 SYDVKM. The ends were cut back, 6 bases at V and 8 bases at J, with 10 bases in the middle. This CDR3 has 11 amino acids. This chain's CDR3 is CASSPFEGYTF. As DNA, the CDR3 is TGTGCCAGCAGCCCCTTCGAAGGCTACACCTTC.

The rearrangement joins TRBV30 to TRBJ2-5; tentatively, D is TRBD1 (6 bases). The CDR3 sequence is 13 residues long. Germline V gives CDR1 GTSNPN, CDR2 SVGIG (reference sequence). V was cut by 2 bases and J by 2 bases, with 9 bases left in between. This chain's CDR3 is CAWSRDKQETQYF. CDR3 in DNA: TGTGCCTGGAGTCGGGACAAACAAGAGACCCAGTACTTC. Full variable domain (outside the CDR3, taken from reference TRBV30 and TRBJ2-5): SQTIHQWPATLVQPVGSPLSLECTVEGTSNPNLYWYRQAAGRGLQLLFYSVGIGQISSEVPQNLSASRPQDRQFILSSKKLLLSDSGFYLCAWSRDKQETQYFGPGTRLLVL.

The chain couples TRBV7-2 to TRBJ2-5, with 7 bases matching TRBD2. CDR3 length: 13 residues. CDR1 and CDR2 from the germline V gene are SGHTA and FQGNSA. J gave up 3 bases and V 5 bases, and 3 bases lay outside the gene matches. CDR3 DNA sequence: TGTGCCAGCAGCCGGACTAGAGAAGAGACCCAGTACTTC. Its translation is CASSRTREETQYF.

The chain combines TRBV7-5 with TRBJ2-1. TRBV7-5 is marked as a pseudogene. The CDR3 sequence is 15 residues long. The CDR3 reads CARSSQGRGYNEQFF. The CDR3 region has the DNA TGTGCCAGAAGCTCCCAGGGACGGGGTTACAATGAGCAGTTCTTC.

This chain uses TRBV7-3 with TRBJ2-3; D is unclear. With 4 bases removed from V and 0 bases from J, the gap between germline ends came to 8 bases. The CDR3 sequence is 14 residues long. Germline V lookup: CDR1 SGHTA, CDR2 FQGTGA. Here the CDR3 reads CASSSFSSTDTQYF. DNA for the CDR3: TGTGCCAGCAGCTCTTTTTCTAGCACAGATACGCAGTATTTT.

The chain uses TRBV4-1 and TRBJ1-2; 10 bases map to TRBD1. V dropped 0 bases and J dropped 7; count of bases not matched to a gene: 8. The CDR3 spans 16 residues. Germline loops: CDR1 MGHRA, CDR2 YSYEKL. CDR3 in amino acids: CASSQEADRGFGGYTF. Here the CDR3 DNA reads TGCGCCAGCAGCCAAGAGGCGGACAGGGGGTTTGGTGGCTACACCTTC.

This clone showed up just a few times. Just one base apart from a much larger clone, this may be a read error. Different DNA sequences within this sample yield the same CDR3. The chain couples TRBV10-3 to TRBJ1-2, with D possibly matching TRBD1 (5 bases). Germline V CDR1 and CDR2: ENHRY, SYGVKD. V was pared by 2 bases and J by 4 bases, with 8 bases between. The CDR3 sequence is 13 residues long. The CDR3 here is CAISEGQSYGYTF. CDR3 nucleotide sequence: TGTGCCATCAGTGAGGGACAAAGCTATGGCTACACCTTC.

J is TRBJ1-2 and V is TRBV5-1; perhaps TRBD1 as D (5 bases). Germline CDR1 is SGHRS and CDR2 is YFSETQ. The CDR3 runs 14 residues. Trimming cost V 4 bases and J 8 bases, with 18 bases left between them. The CDR3 here is CASSPGQGTGGYTF. The CDR3 DNA sequence: TGCGCCAGCAGCCCCGGGCAGGGAACAGGCGGCTACACCTTC.

About this clone: This CDR3 is also generated by other DNA sequences in the sample. The chain combines TRBV11-2 with TRBJ2-5; D perhaps matches TRBD2 (5 bases). CDR3 length: 13 amino acids. Germline CDR1 reads SGHAT; CDR2 reads FQNNGV. V lost 2 bases and J 11 bases, leaving 15 bases between the germline ends. This chain's CDR3 is CASSLKRSYEQYF. For the CDR3, the DNA is TGTGCCAGCAGCTTAAAGCGGTCCTATGAGCAGTACTTC.

The chain combines TRBV2 with TRBJ1-1; D remains unclear. Per the germline V gene, CDR1 is SNHLY and CDR2 is FYNNEI. The CDR3 length is 11 residues. V lost 6 bases, J lost 8 bases, and 10 bases lay in between. This CDR3 reads CASRSDGEAFF. The CDR3 DNA reads TGTGCCAGCAGGTCAGACGGGGAAGCTTTCTTT.

The gene calls are TRBV21-1 and TRBJ2-5; TRBD1, as called in the table, went unchecked against the DNA. TRBV21-1 is a pseudogene locus. This CDR3 has 15 residues. DNA for the CDR3: TGTGCCAGCAGCAAAGTCACAGGCCGTATAGAGACCCAGTACTTC. Encoded protein: CASSKVTGRIETQYF.